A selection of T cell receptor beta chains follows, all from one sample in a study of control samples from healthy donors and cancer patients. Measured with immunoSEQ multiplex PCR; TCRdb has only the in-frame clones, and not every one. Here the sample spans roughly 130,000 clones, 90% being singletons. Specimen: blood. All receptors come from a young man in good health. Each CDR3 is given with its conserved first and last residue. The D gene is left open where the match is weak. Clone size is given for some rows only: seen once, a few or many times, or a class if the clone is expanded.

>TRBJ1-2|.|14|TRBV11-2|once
CASSLTEANYGYTF
TGTGCCAGCAGCTTGACAGAAGCTAACTATGGCTACACCTTC
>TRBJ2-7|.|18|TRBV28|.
CASSFPRDEGTLIDEQYF
TGTGCCAGCAGTTTCCCTCGTGACGAGGGCACGCTAATTGACGAGCAGTACTTC
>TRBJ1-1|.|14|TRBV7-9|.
CASSFISLNTEAFF
TGTGCCAGCAGCTTCATAAGCCTGAACACTGAAGCTTTCTTT
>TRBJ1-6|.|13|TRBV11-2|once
CASSLAPNSPLHF
TGTGCCAGCAGCTTAGCCCCTAATTCACCCCTCCACTTT
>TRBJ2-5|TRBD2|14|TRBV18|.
CASSPPGGGETQYF
TGTGCCAGCTCACCACCTGGGGGAGGGGAGACCCAGTACTTC
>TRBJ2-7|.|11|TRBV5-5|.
CASTGGYEQYF
TGTGCCAGCACAGGGGGGTACGAGCAGTACTTC
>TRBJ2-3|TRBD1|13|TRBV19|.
CASGGQGADTQYF
TGTGCCTCCGGTGGACAGGGGGCAGATACGCAGTATTTT
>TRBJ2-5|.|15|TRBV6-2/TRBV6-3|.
CASSPGRRYQETQYF
TGTGCCAGCAGCCCGGGACGGAGGTACCAAGAGACCCAGTACTTC
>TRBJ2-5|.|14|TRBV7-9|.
CASSLARQGETQYF
TGTGCCAGCAGCTTAGCGCGGCAGGGAGAGACCCAGTACTTC
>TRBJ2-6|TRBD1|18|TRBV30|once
CAWSGPGQQSSGANVLTF
TGTGCCTGGAGTGGACCGGGACAGCAGAGCTCTGGGGCCAACGTCCTGACTTTC
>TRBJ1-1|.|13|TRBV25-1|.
CASSEDINTEAFF
TGTGCCAGCAGTGAGGACATAAACACTGAAGCTTTCTTT
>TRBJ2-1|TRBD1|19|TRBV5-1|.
CASSNKGDSSVGSYNEQFF
TGCGCCAGCAGCAACAAAGGGGACAGCAGTGTGGGGTCCTACAATGAGCAGTTCTTC
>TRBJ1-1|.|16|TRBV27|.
CASSFSPGKMNTEAFF
TGTGCCAGCAGTTTTTCCCCGGGAAAAATGAACACTGAAGCTTTCTTT
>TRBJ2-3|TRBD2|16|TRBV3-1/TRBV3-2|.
CAGPGLAAVSTDTQYF
TGTGCCGGGCCGGGACTAGCGGCAGTTAGCACAGATACGCAGTATTTT
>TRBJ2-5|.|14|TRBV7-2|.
CASSSGVHQETQYF
TGTGCCAGCAGCTCAGGTGTCCACCAAGAGACCCAGTACTTC
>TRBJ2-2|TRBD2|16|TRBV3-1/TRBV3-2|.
CASSPLAVGGTGELFF
TGTGCCAGCAGCCCTCTAGCGGTGGGGGGGACCGGGGAGCTGTTTTTT
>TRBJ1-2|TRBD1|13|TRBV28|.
CASSPGQNYGYTF
TGTGCCAGCAGCCCGGGACAGAACTATGGCTACACCTTC
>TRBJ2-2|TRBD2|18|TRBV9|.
CASSPQLGGDLNTGELFF
TGTGCCAGCAGCCCTCAACTGGGAGGGGACCTGAACACCGGGGAGCTGTTTTTT
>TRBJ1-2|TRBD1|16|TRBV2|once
CASTSPGQGDLSGYTF
TGTGCCAGCACCTCTCCGGGACAGGGGGACTTATCTGGCTACACCTTC
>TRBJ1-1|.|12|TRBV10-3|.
CAISVGDTEAFF
TGTGCCATCAGTGTCGGGGACACTGAAGCTTTCTTT
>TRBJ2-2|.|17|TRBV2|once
CASSEPPPERGTGELFF
TGTGCCAGCAGTGAACCGCCGCCGGAGCGAGGCACCGGGGAGCTGTTTTTT
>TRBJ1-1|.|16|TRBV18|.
CASSPSRGWGNTEAFF
TGTGCCAGCTCACCAAGTAGGGGCTGGGGGAACACTGAAGCTTTCTTT
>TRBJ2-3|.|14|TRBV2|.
CASGPYRSTDTQYF
TGTGCCAGCGGGCCGTACAGGAGCACAGATACGCAGTATTTT
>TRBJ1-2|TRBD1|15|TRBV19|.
CASSLPTGSNYGYTF
TGTGCCAGTAGTTTGCCGACAGGGTCTAACTATGGCTACACCTTC
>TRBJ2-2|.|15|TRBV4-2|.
CASSQDLEGAGELFF
TGTGCCAGCAGCCAAGATCTCGAGGGGGCCGGGGAGCTGTTTTTT
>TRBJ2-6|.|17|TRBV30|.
CAWIDTATVSGANVLTF
TGTGCCTGGATAGACACCGCGACAGTCTCTGGGGCCAACGTCCTGACTTTC
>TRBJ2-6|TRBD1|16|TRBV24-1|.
CATSDSGQALANVLTF
TGTGCCACCAGTGATTCTGGACAGGCACTGGCCAACGTCCTGACTTTC
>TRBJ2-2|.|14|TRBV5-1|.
CASSPQQVAGELFF
TGCGCCAGCAGCCCCCAACAGGTAGCCGGGGAGCTGTTTTTT
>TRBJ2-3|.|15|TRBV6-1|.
CASSDAGSSTDTQYF
TGTGCCAGCAGTGATGCAGGGTCTAGCACAGATACGCAGTATTTT
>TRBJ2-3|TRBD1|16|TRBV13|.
CASSPRTGGMTDTQYF
TGTGCCAGCAGCCCGAGGACAGGGGGCATGACAGATACGCAGTATTTT
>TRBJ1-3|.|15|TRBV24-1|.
CATSDPDDYGNTIYF
TGTGCCACCAGTGACCCCGACGATTATGGAAACACCATATATTTT
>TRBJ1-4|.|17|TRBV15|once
CATSRDPTGRNNEKLFF
TGTGCCACCAGCAGAGATCCTACCGGACGGAATAATGAAAAACTGTTTTTT
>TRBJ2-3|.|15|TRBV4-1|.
CASSQERARTDTQYF
TGCGCCAGCAGCCAGGAGCGGGCCCGCACAGATACGCAGTATTTT
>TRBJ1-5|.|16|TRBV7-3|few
CASSLRGGDSNQPQHF
TGTGCCAGCAGCTTACGTGGAGGGGACAGCAATCAGCCCCAGCATTTT
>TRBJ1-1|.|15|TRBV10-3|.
CAISESAESNTEAFF
TGTGCCATCAGTGAGTCGGCGGAGTCGAACACTGAAGCTTTCTTT
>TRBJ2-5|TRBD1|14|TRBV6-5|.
CASRGQGDQETQYF
TGTGCCAGCAGGGGACAGGGTGACCAAGAGACCCAGTACTTC
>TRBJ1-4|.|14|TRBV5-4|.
CASSLDPFNEKLFF
TGTGCCAGCAGCCTAGACCCGTTTAATGAAAAACTGTTTTTT
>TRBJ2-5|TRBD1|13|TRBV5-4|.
CASSLQGSETQYF
TGTGCCAGCAGCTTACAGGGGTCAGAGACCCAGTACTTC
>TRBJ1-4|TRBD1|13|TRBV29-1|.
CSVGDRAREKLFF
TGCAGCGTGGGGGACAGGGCGAGAGAAAAACTGTTTTTT
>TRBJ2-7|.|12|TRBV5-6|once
CASSSWGYEQYF
TGTGCCAGCAGCTCTTGGGGATACGAGCAGTACTTC
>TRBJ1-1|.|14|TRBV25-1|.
CASRTEGMNTEAFF
TGTGCCAGCAGGACAGAGGGGATGAACACTGAAGCTTTCTTT
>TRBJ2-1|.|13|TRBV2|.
CASRDQGIGEQFF
TGTGCCAGCAGGGACCAGGGGATAGGGGAGCAGTTCTTC
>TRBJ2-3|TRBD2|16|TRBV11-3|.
CASSLDGGAGTDTQYF
TGTGCCAGCAGCTTAGACGGGGGGGCGGGCACAGATACGCAGTATTTT
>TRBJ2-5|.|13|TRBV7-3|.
CASSRDGQETQYF
TGTGCCAGCAGCCGGGACGGCCAAGAGACCCAGTACTTC
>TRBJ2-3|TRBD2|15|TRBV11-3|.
CASMAGRGVTDTQYF
TGTGCCAGCATGGCGGGACGGGGGGTGACAGATACGCAGTATTTT
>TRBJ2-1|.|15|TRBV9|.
CASSVDPGVYNEQFF
TGTGCCAGCAGCGTAGACCCCGGGGTGTACAATGAGCAGTTCTTC
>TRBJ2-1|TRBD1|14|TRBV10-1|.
CASTRDRGISEQFF
TGCGCCAGCACCCGGGACAGGGGAATCAGTGAGCAGTTCTTC
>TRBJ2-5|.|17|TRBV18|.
CASSPLAGGFHEETQYF
TGTGCCAGCTCACCATTGGCGGGCGGGTTCCACGAAGAGACCCAGTACTTC
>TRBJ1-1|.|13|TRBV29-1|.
CSAGGGRHTEAFF
TGCAGCGCGGGGGGAGGTAGGCACACTGAAGCTTTCTTT
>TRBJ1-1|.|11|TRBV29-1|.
CSVVWQLEAFF
TGCAGCGTTGTGTGGCAGCTAGAAGCTTTCTTT
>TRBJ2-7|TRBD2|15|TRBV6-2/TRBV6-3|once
CASSYLAGGNYEQYF
TGTGCCAGCAGTTACCTAGCGGGGGGAAACTACGAGCAGTACTTC
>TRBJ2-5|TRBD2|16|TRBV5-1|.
CASSLGLRGDQETQYF
TGCGCCAGCAGCTTGGGCCTACGGGGGGACCAAGAGACCCAGTACTTC
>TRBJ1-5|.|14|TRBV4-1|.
CASSHGRGNQPQHF
TGCGCCAGCAGCCATGGCAGGGGCAATCAGCCCCAGCATTTT
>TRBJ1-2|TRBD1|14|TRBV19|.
CASKIGTGNYGYTF
TGTGCCAGTAAAATCGGGACAGGGAACTATGGCTACACCTTC
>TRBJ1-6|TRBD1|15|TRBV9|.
CASTKGGTGDSPLHF
TGTGCCAGCACCAAAGGGGGGACAGGGGATTCACCCCTCCACTTT
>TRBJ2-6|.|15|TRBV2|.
CASSETGNGANVLTF
TGTGCCAGCAGTGAAACAGGGAACGGGGCCAACGTCCTGACTTTC
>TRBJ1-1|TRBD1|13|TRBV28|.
CAGKGQSNTEAFF
TGTGCCGGTAAGGGACAGTCGAACACTGAAGCTTTCTTT
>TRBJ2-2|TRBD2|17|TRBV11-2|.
CASSLAGTPENTGELFF
TGCGCCAGCAGCTTAGCGGGCACGCCAGAGAACACCGGGGAGCTGTTTTTT
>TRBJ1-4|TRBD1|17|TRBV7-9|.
CASSAGQGINTREKLFF
TGTGCCAGCAGCGCGGGACAGGGGATAAATACTCGTGAAAAACTGTTTTTT